The source of this T cell receptor beta chain is a study of T-cell reconstitution after alpha-beta-depleted transplantation in children. In regard to this clonotype: Its antigen is as yet unknown.

Study results and limitations: Some patients showed high day-60 TCRbeta diversity, which derived from surviving recipient T cells and thymic progenitors. About two months after transplant, alpha-beta T cells reportedly came from several hundred expanded graft clones.

Germline CDR1 SQVTM, CDR2 ANQGSEA. The ends were cut back, 4 bases at V and 1 base at J, with 7 bases in the middle. The CDR3 runs 12 residues. Molecular barcoding with unique molecular identifiers was used for the TCRbeta library. TCRdb passed the PCR reads through MiXCR, listing each CDR3 protein once. The sample has more than 300,000 distinct CDR3 sequences, around 15% seen once. The chain employs TRBV29-1 and TRBJ1-1; D call uncertain. This sequence was found in a male patient aged 2 to 10 who had a stem cell transplant for acute lymphoblastic leukemia, so the T cells may come from the graft donor. This material consisted of PBMCs, mostly from graft donor cells, taken 360 days after TCRalphabeta/CD19-depleted stem cell transplant. The CDR3 is CSVVAENTEAFF. The CDR3 DNA reads TGCAGCGTTGTGGCGGAGAACACTGAAGCTTTCTTT.